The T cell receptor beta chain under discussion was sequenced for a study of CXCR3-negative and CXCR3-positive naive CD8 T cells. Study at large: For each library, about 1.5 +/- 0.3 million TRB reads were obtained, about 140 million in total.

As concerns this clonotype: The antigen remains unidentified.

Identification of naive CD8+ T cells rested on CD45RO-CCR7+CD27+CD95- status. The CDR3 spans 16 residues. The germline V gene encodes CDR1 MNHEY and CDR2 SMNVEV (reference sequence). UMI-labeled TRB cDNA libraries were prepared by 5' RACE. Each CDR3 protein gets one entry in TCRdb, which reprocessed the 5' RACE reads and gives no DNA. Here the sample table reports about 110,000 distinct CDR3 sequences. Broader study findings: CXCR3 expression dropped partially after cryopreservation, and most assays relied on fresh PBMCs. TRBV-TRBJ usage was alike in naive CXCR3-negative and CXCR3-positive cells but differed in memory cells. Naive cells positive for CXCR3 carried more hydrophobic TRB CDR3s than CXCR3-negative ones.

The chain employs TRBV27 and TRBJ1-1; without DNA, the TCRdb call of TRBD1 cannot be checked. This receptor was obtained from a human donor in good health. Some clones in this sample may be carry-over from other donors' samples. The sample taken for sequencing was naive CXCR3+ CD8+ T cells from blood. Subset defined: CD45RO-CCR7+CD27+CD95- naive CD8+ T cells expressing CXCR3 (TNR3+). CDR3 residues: CASSLVGPLSDTEAFF.